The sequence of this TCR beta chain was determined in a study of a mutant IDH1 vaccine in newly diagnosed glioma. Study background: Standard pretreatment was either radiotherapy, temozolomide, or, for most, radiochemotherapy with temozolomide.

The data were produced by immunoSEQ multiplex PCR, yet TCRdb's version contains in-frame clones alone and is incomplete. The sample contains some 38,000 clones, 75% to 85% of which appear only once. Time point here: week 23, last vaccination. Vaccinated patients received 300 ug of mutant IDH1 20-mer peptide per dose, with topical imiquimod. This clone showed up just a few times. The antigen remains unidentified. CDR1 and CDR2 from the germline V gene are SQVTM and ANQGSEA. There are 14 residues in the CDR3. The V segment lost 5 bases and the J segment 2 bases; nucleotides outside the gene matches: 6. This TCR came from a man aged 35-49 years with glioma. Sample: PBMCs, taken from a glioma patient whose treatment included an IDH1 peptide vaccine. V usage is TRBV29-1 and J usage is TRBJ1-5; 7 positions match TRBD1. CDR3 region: CSVSRGPGNQPQHF. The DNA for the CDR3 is TGCAGCGTTTCGAGGGGGCCTGGCAATCAGCCCCAGCATTTT.